This T cell receptor beta chain was sequenced in a study of cytomegalovirus exposure and HLA in healthy donors. Of note for this clone: Its antigen remains unknown.

Study results and caveats: Being productive about 87% or about 30% of the time was typical of most TCR beta V segments in an earlier analysis.

PCR used 60 Vbeta primers and 13 Jbeta primers. The repertoire was sequenced with immunoSEQ multiplex PCR; TCRdb's copy has only in-frame clones and lacks some. Here the sample spans 60,000 to 90,000 clones, around 70% being singletons. The sequencing sample was made of PBMCs. The source is a man aged 40-49 years in good health and CMV-seropositive.

CDR3 DNA: TGTGCCAGCATCTCCGGGACAGGGGGCACTGGAAACACCATATATTTT. It encodes CASISGTGGTGNTIYF. This chain links TRBV7-2 with TRBJ1-3; 12 bases are shared with TRBD1. CDR1 and CDR2 (germline): SGHTA, FQGNSA. The V gene end was trimmed by 7 bases and the J gene end by 2 bases; junction bases not matched to a gene: 6. The CDR3 contains 16 residues.